This TCR beta chain was identified during a study of neurological immune-mediated disorders. TCRdb re-called the 5' RACE reads through MiXCR, storing one row per CDR3 protein. The sample holds some 53,000 distinct CDR3 sequences; approximately 17% are singletons and the top ten take more than 3.5%. The CDR3 has 14 residues. Germline V CDR1 and CDR2: SGHTA, FQGNSA. Trimming removed 1 base at V and 2 bases at J, with 8 bases between. This clonotype was counted at least ten times. The sequencing input was PBMCs. The genes are TRBV7-2 and TRBJ2-5; D uncertain. The sequence was obtained from a man aged 60 to 75 in good health. CDR3 loop: CASSLELVQETQYF. CDR3 sequence (DNA): TGTGCCAGCAGCTTAGAGCTCGTGCAAGAGACCCAGTACTTC.